This T cell receptor beta chain was sequenced during a study of lung T cells in sarcoidosis with Löfgren's syndrome. This clonotype was observed a handful of times. TCRdb analysed the reads with MiXCR anew, one entry per CDR3 protein. The sample lists about 63,000 distinct CDR3 sequences; less than 25% were seen once. The length of the CDR3 is 16 residues. Germline CDR1 is SGHNT and CDR2 is YENEEA. The J segment lost 8 bases and the V segment lost 4 bases, leaving 14 bases of the junction unmatched. The sample comprised CD4+ T cells from PBMCs. This chain uses TRBV11-3 with TRBJ2-1, with TRBD1 matching 7 bases. This receptor was obtained from a human donor with sarcoidosis (Löfgren's syndrome or another form), or a control subject (not recorded which). The CDR3: CASSSAPATGNDEQFF. The CDR3 DNA reads TGTGCCAGCAGCTCAGCCCCCGCGACAGGGAACGATGAGCAGTTCTTC. The whole variable domain, remainder taken from reference TRBV11-3 and TRBJ2-1, is EAGVVQSPRYKIIEKKQPVAFWCNPISGHNTLYWYLQNLGQGPELLIRYENEEAVDDSQLPKDRFSAERLKGVDSTLKIQPAELGDSAVYLCASSSAPATGNDEQFFGPGTRLTVL.